These 5 T cell receptor beta chains were sequenced from one sample in a study of sequential checkpoint blockade in melanoma. Measured with immunoSEQ multiplex PCR; TCRdb has only the in-frame clones, and not every one. The sample yields approximately 8,200 clones, around 50% seen once. As to treatment: randomized to nivolumab then ipilimumab (arm A) or the reverse (arm B). This specimen was CD8+ T cells sorted from blood (inferred from file names), taken from a patient given nivolumab and ipilimumab in sequence. These receptors were obtained from a human donor with melanoma.

Only one count was recorded for this clone. The chain has TRBV5-6 and TRBJ1-3; D not resolved. The CDR3 has 16 residues. V lost 0 bases, J lost 0 bases, and 10 bases lay in between. Germline CDR1 and CDR2: SGHDT and YYEEEE. CDR3 sequence reads: CASSLAAANSGNTIYF. The CDR3 DNA sequence: TGTGCCAGCAGCTTGGCAGCGGCAAACTCTGGAAACACCATATATTTT. Based on the CDR3 plus reference TRBV5-6 and TRBJ1-3, the full variable domain is DAGVTQSPTHLIKTRGQQVTLRCSPKSGHDTVSWYQQALGQGPQFIFQYYEEEERQRGNFPDRFSGHQFPNYSSELNVNALLLGDSALYLCASSLAAANSGNTIYFGEGSWLTVV.

This clone has more than one count but fewer than ten. The junction and the germline gene differ at one end; a read error may be behind it. The chain links TRBV5-5 to TRBJ1-2, with 10 bases fitting TRBD1. This CDR3 is built from 16 residues. Germline V lookup: CDR1 SGHKS, CDR2 YYEKEE (reference sequence). CDR3 amino acids: CASSQPGQGTDYGYTF. CDR3 nucleotide sequence: TGCGCCAGCAGCCAACCGGGACAGGGGACGGACTATGGCTACACCTTC.

The J gene is TRBJ1-2, the V gene TRBV7-9, with 8 bases matching TRBD1. This CDR3 is built from 13 residues. The J segment lost 8 bases and the V segment lost 8 bases, leaving 10 bases of the junction unmatched. Per the germline V gene, CDR1 is SEHNR and CDR2 is FQNEAQ (reference sequence). As DNA, the CDR3 is TGTGCCAGCTTACCGCAGGGGGCTTTCGGCTACACCTTC. Its protein is CASLPQGAFGYTF.

The chain employs TRBV19 and TRBJ1-5; D is perhaps TRBD1 (6 bases). The CDR3 length is 12 residues. V dropped 5 bases and J dropped 9 bases, with 11 bases sitting between them. CDR1 and CDR2 from the germline V gene are LNHDA and SQIVND (reference sequence). Here the CDR3 DNA reads TGTGCCAGTAGTGAGGGGGGGTTGCCCCAGCATTTT. This codes for CASSEGGLPQHF.

The CDR3 bases are TGTGCCAGCAGTGACCTCAAGGGGGGGTATAATTCACCCCTCCACTTT. Encoded protein: CASSDLKGGYNSPLHF. This chain links TRBV25-1 with TRBJ1-6, with D possibly TRBD1 on 6 matching bases. Germline V gene lookup returns CDR1 MGHDK and CDR2 SYGVNS. The CDR3 totals 16 residues. V was clipped by 3 bases and J by 4 bases, with 13 bases between them. Full variable domain (rest looked up from reference TRBV25-1 and TRBJ1-6): EADIYQTPRYLVIGTGKKITLECSQTMGHDKMYWYQQDPGMELHLIHYSYGVNSTEKGDLSSESTVSRIRTEHFPLTLESARPSHTSQYLCASSDLKGGYNSPLHFGNGTRLTVT.